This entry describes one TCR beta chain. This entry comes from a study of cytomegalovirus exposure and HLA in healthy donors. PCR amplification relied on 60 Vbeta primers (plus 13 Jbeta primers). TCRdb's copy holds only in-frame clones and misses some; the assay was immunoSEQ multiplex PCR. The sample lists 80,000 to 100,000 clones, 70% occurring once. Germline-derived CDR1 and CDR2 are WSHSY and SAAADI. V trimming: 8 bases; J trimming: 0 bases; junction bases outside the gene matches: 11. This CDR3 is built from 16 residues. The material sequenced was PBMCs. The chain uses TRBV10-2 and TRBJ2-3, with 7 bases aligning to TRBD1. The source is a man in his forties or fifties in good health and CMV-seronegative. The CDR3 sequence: CASGEVRDSSTDTQYF. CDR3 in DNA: TGCGCCAGCGGGGAAGTCCGGGACAGCAGCACAGATACGCAGTATTTT.